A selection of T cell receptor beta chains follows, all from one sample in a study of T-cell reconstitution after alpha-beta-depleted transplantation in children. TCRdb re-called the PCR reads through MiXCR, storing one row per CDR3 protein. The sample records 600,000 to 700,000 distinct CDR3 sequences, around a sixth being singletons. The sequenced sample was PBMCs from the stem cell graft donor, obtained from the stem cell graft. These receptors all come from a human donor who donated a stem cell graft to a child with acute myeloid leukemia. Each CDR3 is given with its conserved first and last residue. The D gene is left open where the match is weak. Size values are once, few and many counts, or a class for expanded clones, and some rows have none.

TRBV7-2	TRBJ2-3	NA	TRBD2	CASSLSGVLTDTQYF	TGTGCCAGCAGCTTAAGCGGGGTTCTCACAGATACGCAGTATTTT
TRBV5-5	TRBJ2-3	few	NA	CASSRTGRATDTQYF	TGTGCCAGCAGTCGTACAGGGAGGGCCACAGATACGCAGTATTTT
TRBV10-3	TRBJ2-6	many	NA	CAISEGAPGANVLTF	TGTGCCATCAGTGAGGGCGCCCCTGGGGCCAACGTCCTGACTTTC
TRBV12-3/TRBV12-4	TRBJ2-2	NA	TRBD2	CAGTPGRGTGELFF	TGTGCCGGCACGCCAGGGAGGGGCACCGGGGAGCTGTTTTTT
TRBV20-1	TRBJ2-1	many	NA	CSVWGSVIDEQFF	TGCAGTGTATGGGGGAGTGTAATCGATGAGCAGTTCTTC
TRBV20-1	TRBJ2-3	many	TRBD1	CSAVRDREDTQYF	TGCAGTGCTGTACGGGACAGGGAAGATACGCAGTATTTT
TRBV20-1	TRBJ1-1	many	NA	CSASGVHSNTEAFF	TGCAGTGCTAGCGGTGTACACTCGAACACTGAAGCTTTCTTT
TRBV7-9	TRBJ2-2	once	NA	CASSPRTATNTGELFF	TGTGCCAGCAGCCCCCGGACCGCTACGAACACCGGGGAGCTGTTTTTT
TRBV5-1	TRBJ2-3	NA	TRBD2	CASSLAPTSEDTQYF	TGCGCCAGCAGCTTGGCACCAACTAGCGAAGATACGCAGTATTTT
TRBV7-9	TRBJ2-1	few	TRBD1	CASSSDRVYHEQFF	TGTGCCAGCAGCTCGGACAGGGTATATCATGAGCAGTTCTTC
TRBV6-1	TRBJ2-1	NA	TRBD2	CASTPRAGDYNEQFF	TGTGCCAGCACCCCCCGAGCGGGGGACTACAATGAGCAGTTCTTC
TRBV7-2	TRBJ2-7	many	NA	CASSLVSNSYEQYF	TGTGCCAGCAGCTTAGTAAGCAACTCCTACGAGCAGTACTTC
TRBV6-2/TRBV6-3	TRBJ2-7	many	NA	CASRPGGDRYEQYF	TGTGCCAGCAGGCCCGGTGGGGACCGCTACGAGCAGTACTTC
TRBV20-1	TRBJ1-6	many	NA	CSASPRGSSPLHF	TGCAGTGCTAGCCCGCGGGGTAGTTCACCCCTCCACTTT
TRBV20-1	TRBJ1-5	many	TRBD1	CSAWGTDRQPQHF	TGCAGTGCTTGGGGGACAGATCGACAGCCCCAGCATTTT
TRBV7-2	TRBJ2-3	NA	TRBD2	CASSLAWRLAGGPTDTQYF	TGTGCCAGCAGCTTAGCGTGGCGTCTAGCGGGGGGGCCAACAGATACGCAGTATTTT
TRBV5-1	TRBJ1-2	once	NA	CASSFTFLTYGYTF	TGCGCCAGCAGCTTCACTTTCCTGACCTATGGCTACACCTTC
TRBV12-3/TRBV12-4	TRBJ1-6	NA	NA	CASSRKNSPLHF	TGTGCCAGCAGCCGCAAAAATTCACCCCTCCACTTT
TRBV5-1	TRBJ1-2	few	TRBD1	CASSLGTGIPYGYTF	TGCGCCAGCAGCCTCGGGACAGGGATACCGTATGGCTACACCTTC
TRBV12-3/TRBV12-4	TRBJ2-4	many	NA	CASSLGDSRGNIQYF	TGTGCCAGCAGTTTAGGGGACTCAAGGGGGAACATTCAGTACTTC
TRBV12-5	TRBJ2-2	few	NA	CASGLDGAGELFF	TGTGCTAGTGGTTTGGACGGGGCCGGGGAGCTGTTTTTT
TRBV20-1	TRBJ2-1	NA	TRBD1	CSARVRGTAYNEQFF	TGCAGTGCTAGAGTACGTGGGACAGCTTACAATGAGCAGTTCTTC
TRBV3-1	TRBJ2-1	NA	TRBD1	CASSQGQGRNNEQFF	TGTGCCAGCAGCCAAGGACAGGGAAGGAACAATGAGCAGTTCTTC
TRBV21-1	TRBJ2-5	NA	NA	CASSKARRAQETQYF	TGTGCCAGCAGCAAAGCGCGGAGGGCTCAAGAGACCCAGTACTTC
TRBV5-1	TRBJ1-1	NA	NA	CASSYGRTVYTEAFF	TGCGCCAGCAGCTACGGGAGGACAGTCTACACTGAAGCTTTCTTT
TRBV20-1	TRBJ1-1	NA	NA	CSARIPGDMNTEAFF	TGCAGTGCTAGGATTCCAGGAGATATGAACACTGAAGCTTTCTTT
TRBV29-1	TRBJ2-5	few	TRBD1	CSVGRRARGTAYQETQYF	TGCAGCGTTGGACGGAGAGCCCGAGGGACAGCTTACCAAGAGACCCAGTACTTC
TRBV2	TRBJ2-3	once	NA	CASTLTPRVGTDTQYF	TGTGCCAGCACTCTGACTCCCCGGGTCGGCACAGATACGCAGTATTTT